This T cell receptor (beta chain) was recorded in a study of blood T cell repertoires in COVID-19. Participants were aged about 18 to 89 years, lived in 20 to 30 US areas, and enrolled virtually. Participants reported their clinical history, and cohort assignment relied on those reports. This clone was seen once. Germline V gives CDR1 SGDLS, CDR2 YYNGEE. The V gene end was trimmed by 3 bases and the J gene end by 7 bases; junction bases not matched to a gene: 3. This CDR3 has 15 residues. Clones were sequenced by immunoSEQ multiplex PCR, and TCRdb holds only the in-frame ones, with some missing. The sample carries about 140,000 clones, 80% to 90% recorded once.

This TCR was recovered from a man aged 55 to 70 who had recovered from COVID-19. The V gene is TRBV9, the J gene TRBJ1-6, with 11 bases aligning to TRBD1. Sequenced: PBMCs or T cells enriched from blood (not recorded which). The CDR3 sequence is CASSARDRGNSPLHF. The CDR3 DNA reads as TGTGCCAGCAGCGCACGGGACAGGGGGAATTCACCCCTCCACTTT. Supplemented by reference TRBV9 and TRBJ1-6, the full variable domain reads DSGVTQTPKHLITATGQRVTLRCSPRSGDLSVYWYQQSLDQGLQFLIQYYNGEERAKGNILERFSAQQFPDLHSELNLSSLELGDSALYFCASSARDRGNSPLHFGNGTRLTVT.